One sample yielded the 8 T cell receptor beta chains listed below, sequenced in a study of regulatory T cells in long-lasting Graves disease. As for time point: persistent/refractory GD, antithyroid drugs over 5 years with positive TRAb. Scientists built the TCR library using RNA that was extracted from PBMCs. To make TCR beta libraries, researchers used iRepertoire HTBI primers and Arm-PCR of CDR3 regions. TCRdb reprocessed the multiplex PCR reads via MiXCR and lists one record per CDR3 protein. Of 650,000 to 850,000 distinct CDR3 sequences in the sample, about 32% were seen once. The source material was peripheral blood mononuclear cells (PBMCs), sampled when the disease was refractory, from a patient treated with antithyroid drugs. Receptor source: a female donor with Graves disease.

This clonotype came up a few times. This chain connects TRBV7-2 to TRBJ1-5, with a weak D call TRBD1 (5 bases). Trimming left V 3 bases short and J 2 bases short, with 11 bases between. The CDR3 is made up of 15 amino acids. Germline V gene data show CDR1 as SGHTA and CDR2 as FQGNSA. The CDR3 bases are TGTGCCAGCAGCTTTGACAGTCCAGGCAATCAGCCCCAGCATTTT. Its protein is CASSFDSPGNQPQHF.

The chain links TRBV5-4 to TRBJ2-5; TRBD2 might be the D (5 bases). The germline V and J ends were trimmed by 4 bases and 3 bases, with 10 bases remaining between them. The CDR3 extends over 13 amino acids. Germline CDR1 reads SGHNT; CDR2 reads YYREEE (reference sequence). For the CDR3, the DNA is TGTGCCAGCAGCCACACTAGGGAAGAGACCCAGTACTTC. Amino acid sequence: CASSHTREETQYF. Filled out from reference TRBV5-4 and TRBJ2-5, the complete variable domain reads ETGVTQSPTHLIKTRGQQVTLRCSSQSGHNTVSWYQQALGQGPQFIFQYYREEENGRGNFPPRFSGLQFPNYSSELNVNALELDDSALYLCASSHTREETQYFGPGTRLLVL.

V gene TRBV29-1 combines with J gene TRBJ2-7; the D gene is possibly TRBD2 (6 bases). V gave up 0 bases and J gave up 6 bases, with 12 bases separating them. The CDR3 spans 13 residues. The germline gives CDR1 SQVTM, CDR2 ANQGSEA. The CDR3 DNA sequence: TGCAGCGTTGAAGAAGCGCGCGGGGTCGAGCAGTACTTC. This encodes CSVEEARGVEQYF.

In this sample, this clonotype turned up many times. The chain employs TRBV11-2 and TRBJ2-2; 11 bases line up with TRBD1. The CDR3 totals 16 residues. In germline, CDR1 is SGHAT, CDR2 FQNNGV. V trimming: 1 base; J trimming: 4 bases; junction bases outside the gene matches: 2. This chain's CDR3 is CASSLVGQGGTGELFF. The CDR3 DNA sequence: TGTGCCAGCAGCTTAGTGGGACAGGGGGGCACCGGGGAGCTGTTTTTT.

In this sample, this clonotype turned up a few times. CDR3 amino acids: CASSGTGTGGRNEQFF. In nucleotides, the CDR3 is TGTGCCAGCAGCGGAACTGGGACAGGGGGCAGGAATGAGCAGTTCTTC. The chain is built from TRBV9 and TRBJ2-1; 12 nucleotides line up with TRBD1. This CDR3 contains 16 residues. The trim removed 3 bases at V and 7 bases at J, leaving 8 bases unmatched. Germline assignment: CDR1 SGDLS and CDR2 YYNGEE.

This clonotype was observed a few times. V usage is TRBV27 and J usage is TRBJ1-4, with D maybe TRBD1 (6 bases). The germline V and J ends were trimmed by 5 bases and 8 bases, with 18 bases remaining between them. There are 15 residues in the CDR3. Germline V CDR1 and CDR2: MNHEY, SMNVEV (reference sequence). CDR3 residues: CASSPWGRGGEKLFF. DNA of the CDR3: TGTGCCAGCAGTCCTTGGGGCAGGGGAGGGGAAAAACTGTTTTTT.

The gene calls are TRBV28 and TRBJ1-5; no clear D. Trimming stripped 2 bases from V and 9 bases from J, with 17 bases between. Germline V gene data show CDR1 as MDHEN and CDR2 as SYDVKM. The CDR3 is 15 amino acids. The CDR3 region has the DNA TGTGCCAGCAGTTTACGGACTCCCGGGTTAGGGCCCCAGCATTTT. Translated, it gives CASSLRTPGLGPQHF.

This clonotype has only a few counts. The rearrangement links TRBV20-1 to TRBJ1-1; a possible D gene is TRBD1 (5 bases). CDR3 length: 18 residues. The germline CDR1 and CDR2 sequences are DFQATT and SNEGSKA (reference sequence). The V gene lost 0 bases and the J gene lost 0 bases, with 20 bases spanning the gap. CDR3 residues: CSARDGTAAFTMNTEAFF. CDR3 sequence (DNA): TGCAGTGCTAGAGATGGGACCGCCGCCTTTACCATGAACACTGAAGCTTTCTTT.